This T cell receptor beta chain was retrieved from a study of cytomegalovirus exposure and HLA in healthy donors. Study-level findings and limits: Later analysis revealed greater clonal expansion in HLA-associated TCR beta chains than in equally common others. The authors listed 180 or so TCR beta chains as cytomegalovirus-associated.

PCR amplification relied on 60 Vbeta primers (plus 13 Jbeta primers). Clones were sequenced by immunoSEQ multiplex PCR, and TCRdb holds only the in-frame ones, with some missing. Among under 100,000 clones listed, 10% were seen once. Concerning this clone itself: Its antigen is unidentified.

This CDR3 is built from 12 residues. V was shortened by 4 bases and J by 10 bases, with 11 bases between the two germline ends. CDR1 SEHNR and CDR2 FQNEAQ come from the germline V gene (reference sequence). The chain links TRBV7-9 to TRBJ2-1, with D perhaps matching TRBD2 (5 bases). The sample taken for sequencing was PBMCs. The TCR originated in a man aged 55 to 69 in good health and CMV-seropositive. CDR3 in amino acids: CASSSIASEQFF. The CDR3 DNA is TGTGCCAGCAGCTCAATAGCGTCCGAGCAGTTCTTC.